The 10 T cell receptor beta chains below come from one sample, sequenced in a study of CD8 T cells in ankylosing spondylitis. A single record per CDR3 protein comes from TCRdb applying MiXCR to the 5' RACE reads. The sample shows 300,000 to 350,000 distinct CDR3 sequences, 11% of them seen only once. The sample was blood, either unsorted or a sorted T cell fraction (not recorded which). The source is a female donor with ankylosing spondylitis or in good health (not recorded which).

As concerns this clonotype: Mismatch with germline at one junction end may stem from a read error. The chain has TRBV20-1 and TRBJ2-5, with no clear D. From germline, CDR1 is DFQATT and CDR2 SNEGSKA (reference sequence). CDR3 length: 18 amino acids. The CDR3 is CCARMGVADLSYQETQYF. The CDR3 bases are TGCTGTGCTAGGATGGGCGTGGCTGACCTATCGTACCAAGAGACCCAGTACTTC.

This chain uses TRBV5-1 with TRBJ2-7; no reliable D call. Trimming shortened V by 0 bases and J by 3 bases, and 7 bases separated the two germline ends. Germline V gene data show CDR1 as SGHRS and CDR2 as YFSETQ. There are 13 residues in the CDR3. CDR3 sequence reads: CASSLDPVYEQYF. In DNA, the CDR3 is TGCGCCAGCAGCTTGGACCCCGTCTACGAGCAGTACTTC.

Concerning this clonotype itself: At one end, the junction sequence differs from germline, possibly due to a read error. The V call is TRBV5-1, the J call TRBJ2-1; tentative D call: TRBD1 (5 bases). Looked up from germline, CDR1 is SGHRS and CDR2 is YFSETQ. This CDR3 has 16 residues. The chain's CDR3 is CASSLEGSGANNEQSF. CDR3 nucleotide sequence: TGCGCCAGCAGCTTGGAGGGCAGTGGGGCAAACAATGAGCAGTCCTTC.

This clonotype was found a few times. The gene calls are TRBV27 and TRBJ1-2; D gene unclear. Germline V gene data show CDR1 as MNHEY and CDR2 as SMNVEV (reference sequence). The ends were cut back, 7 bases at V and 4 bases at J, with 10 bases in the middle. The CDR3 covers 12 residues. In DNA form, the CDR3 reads TGTGCCAGCAAGGGCGGAACCTATGGCTACACCTTC. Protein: CASKGGTYGYTF.

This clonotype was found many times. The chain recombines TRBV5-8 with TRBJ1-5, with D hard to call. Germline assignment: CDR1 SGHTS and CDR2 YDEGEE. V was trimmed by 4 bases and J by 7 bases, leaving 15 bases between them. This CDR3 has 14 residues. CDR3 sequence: CASSQAGKLQPQHF. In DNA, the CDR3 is TGTGCCAGCAGCCAAGCGGGGAAGTTGCAGCCCCAGCATTTT.

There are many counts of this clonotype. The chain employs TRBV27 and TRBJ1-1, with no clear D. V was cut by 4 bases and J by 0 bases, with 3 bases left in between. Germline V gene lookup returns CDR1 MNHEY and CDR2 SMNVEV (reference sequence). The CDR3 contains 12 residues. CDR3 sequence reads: CASSSVNTEAFF. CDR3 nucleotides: TGTGCCAGCAGTTCCGTGAACACTGAAGCTTTCTTT.

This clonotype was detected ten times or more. CDR3 sequence: CSARGLAGAYNEQFF. For the CDR3, the DNA is TGCAGTGCTAGAGGACTAGCGGGAGCCTACAATGAGCAGTTCTTC. The V and J genes are TRBV20-1 and TRBJ2-1, with 12 bases lining up with TRBD2. Germline CDR1 DFQATT, CDR2 SNEGSKA (reference sequence). There are 15 residues in the CDR3. The V segment lost 1 base and the J segment 2 bases; nucleotides outside the gene matches: 0.

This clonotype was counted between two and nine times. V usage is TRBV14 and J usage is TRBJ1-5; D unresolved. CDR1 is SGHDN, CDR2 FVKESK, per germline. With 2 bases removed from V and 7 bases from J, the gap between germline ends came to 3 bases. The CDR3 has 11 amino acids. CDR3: CASSQSQPQHF. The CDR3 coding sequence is TGTGCCAGCAGCCAATCCCAGCCCCAGCATTTT. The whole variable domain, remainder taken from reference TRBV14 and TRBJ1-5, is EAGVTQFPSHSVIEKGQTVTLRCDPISGHDNLYWYRRVMGKEIKFLLHFVKESKQDESGMPNNRFLAERTGGTYSTLKVQPAELEDSGVYFCASSQSQPQHFGDGTRLSIL.

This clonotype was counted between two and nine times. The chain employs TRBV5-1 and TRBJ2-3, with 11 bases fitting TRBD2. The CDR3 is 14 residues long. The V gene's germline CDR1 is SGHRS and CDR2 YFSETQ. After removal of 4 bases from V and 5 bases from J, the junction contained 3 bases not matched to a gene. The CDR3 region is CASSAGTSGDTQYF. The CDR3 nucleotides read TGCGCCAGCAGCGCCGGGACTAGCGGAGATACGCAGTATTTT.

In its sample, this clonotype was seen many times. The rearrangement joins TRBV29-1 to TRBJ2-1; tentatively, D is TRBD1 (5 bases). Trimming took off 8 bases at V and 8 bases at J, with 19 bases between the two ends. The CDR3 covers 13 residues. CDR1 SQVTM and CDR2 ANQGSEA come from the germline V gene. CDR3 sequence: CSLRGPRSDEQFF. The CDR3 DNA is TGCAGCCTTAGGGGCCCCCGATCCGATGAGCAGTTCTTC.